The following is a T cell receptor (beta chain) sequence with its context. In the authors' workflow: Nucleated cell counts were estimated from reference gene primer amplification. The repertoire was sequenced with immunoSEQ multiplex PCR; TCRdb's copy has only in-frame clones and lacks some. D and trimming were read from the DNA, whereas the V and J calls and clone size are those reported in that table. The table includes 390,000 or so clones, more than 80% detected once. This sample is drawn from a study of blood T cell repertoires in COVID-19. The CDR3 spans 16 residues. J was trimmed by 5 bases and V by 0 bases; bases with no gene match: 8. Germline CDR1 SGHRS, CDR2 YFSETQ. The recovered donors of Cohort 3 showed two negative PCRs, clearance, or symptom resolution.

The chain recombines TRBV5-1 with TRBJ2-5; 9 nucleotides agree with TRBD2. The specimen sequenced was PBMCs or T cells enriched from blood (not recorded which). This clonotype originated in a man aged 18 to 30 who had recovered from COVID-19. The CDR3 loop reads CASSLEGGGAAETQYF. CDR3 DNA sequence: TGCGCCAGCAGCTTGGAAGGCGGGGGGGCCGCGGAGACCCAGTACTTC.